The 10 T cell receptor beta chains in this list originate from one sample, sequenced in a study of T cell changes during pregnancy in multiple sclerosis. Profiled with immunoSEQ multiplex PCR; TCRdb holds only in-frame clones, not every one. The sample holds roughly 100,000 clones; 92% are singletons and the top ten take around 0.84%. This specimen was peripheral blood, taken after pregnancy. All receptors derive from a female donor with multiple sclerosis, enrolled in a pregnancy study.

J is TRBJ2-1 and V is TRBV4-1, with D perhaps matching TRBD2 (6 bases). The CDR3 covers 14 residues. V lost 2 bases and J lost 6, with 11 bases in between. Germline V gene lookup returns CDR1 MGHRA and CDR2 YSYEKL. This CDR3 reads CASSQQRELNEQFF. The CDR3 DNA is TGCGCCAGCAGCCAACAACGGGAGCTCAATGAGCAGTTCTTC.

CDR3 bases: TGTGCCAGCAGTGAAACAGGAAGAAGGAGTAATCAGCCCCAGCATTTT. This encodes CASSETGRRSNQPQHF. V usage is TRBV2 and J usage is TRBJ1-5; possible D gene TRBD1, 5 bases. In germline, CDR1 is SNHLY, CDR2 FYNNEI. V lost 2 bases and J lost 4, with 15 bases in between. There are 16 residues in the CDR3.

The chain uses TRBV15 and TRBJ2-1; TRBD1 aligns across 11 bases. V shed 4 bases, J shed 2 bases, and the junction held 4 bases outside the gene matches. The CDR3 runs to 16 residues. Per germline, CDR1 LNHNV and CDR2 YYDKDF (reference sequence). This CDR3 is CATSTGGQGAYNEQFF. The CDR3 nucleotides read TGTGCCACCAGCACTGGGGGACAGGGGGCCTACAATGAGCAGTTCTTC.

This chain links TRBV9 with TRBJ2-3; 9 bases are shared with TRBD1. There are 15 residues in the CDR3. V dropped 1 base and J dropped 4; count of bases not matched to a gene: 4. Germline V gene lookup returns CDR1 SGDLS and CDR2 YYNGEE. CDR3 in amino acids: CASSVRDREADTQYF. The CDR3 DNA is TGTGCCAGCAGCGTAAGGGACAGGGAGGCAGATACGCAGTATTTT.

This chain connects TRBV1 to TRBJ1-5; the D call in the table, TRBD1, was not verified against the DNA. TRBV1 is assigned pseudogene status. The CDR3 is 18 residues long. CDR3 sequence: CTSSQDRVGQYSNQPQHF. The CDR3 bases are TGCACCAGCAGCCAAGATCGAGTGGGGCAGTATAGCAATCAGCCCCAGCATTTT.

This chain connects TRBV27 to TRBJ2-2, with D perhaps matching TRBD1 (6 bases). Trimming took off 5 bases at V and 0 bases at J, with 10 bases between the two ends. CDR1 MNHEY and CDR2 SMNVEV come from the germline V gene (reference sequence). This CDR3 has 15 residues. CDR3 in DNA: TGTGCCAGCAGTCTCGGGACACCGAACACCGGGGAGCTGTTTTTT. Protein product: CASSLGTPNTGELFF.

The V gene is TRBV10-3, the J gene TRBJ2-1, with 12 nucleotides matching TRBD2. The CDR3 sequence is 17 residues long. After removal of 3 bases from V and 10 bases from J, the junction contained 13 bases not matched to a gene. Per germline, CDR1 ENHRY and CDR2 SYGVKD. CDR3 residues: CAISDWTSGAVGGEQFF. The DNA for the CDR3 is TGTGCCATCAGTGACTGGACTAGCGGGGCGGTGGGTGGGGAGCAGTTCTTC.

The rearrangement joins TRBV12-2 to TRBJ1-1; the D segment call TRBD1 is taken from the table without a DNA check. TRBV12-2 has pseudogene status. CDR3 length: 15 amino acids. The CDR3: CASRLVKTGGTEAFF. CDR3 coding DNA: TGTGCAAGTCGCTTAGTAAAAACAGGGGGCACTGAAGCTTTCTTT.

The chain uses TRBV28 and TRBJ2-2; possible D gene TRBD1, 6 bases. The CDR3 totals 14 residues. With 2 bases removed from V and 8 bases from J, the gap between germline ends came to 12 bases. Germline V lookup: CDR1 MDHEN, CDR2 SYDVKM. CDR3 amino acids: CASSLIFDRGELFF. CDR3 nucleotides: TGTGCCAGCAGTTTAATCTTCGACAGGGGGGAGCTGTTTTTT.

The chain joins TRBV9 to TRBJ2-5, with a tentative D call TRBD1 (7 bases). Trimming pared 2 bases from V and 4 bases from J, leaving 30 bases between. Germline V gene sequence: CDR1 SGDLS, CDR2 YYNGEE. This CDR3 spans 20 amino acids. The CDR3 DNA reads TGTGCCAGCAGCGTCCTAGGGGGTCTAGGGGGCAGGGGAGGCGGAGAGACCCAGTACTTC. It translates to CASSVLGGLGGRGGGETQYF.